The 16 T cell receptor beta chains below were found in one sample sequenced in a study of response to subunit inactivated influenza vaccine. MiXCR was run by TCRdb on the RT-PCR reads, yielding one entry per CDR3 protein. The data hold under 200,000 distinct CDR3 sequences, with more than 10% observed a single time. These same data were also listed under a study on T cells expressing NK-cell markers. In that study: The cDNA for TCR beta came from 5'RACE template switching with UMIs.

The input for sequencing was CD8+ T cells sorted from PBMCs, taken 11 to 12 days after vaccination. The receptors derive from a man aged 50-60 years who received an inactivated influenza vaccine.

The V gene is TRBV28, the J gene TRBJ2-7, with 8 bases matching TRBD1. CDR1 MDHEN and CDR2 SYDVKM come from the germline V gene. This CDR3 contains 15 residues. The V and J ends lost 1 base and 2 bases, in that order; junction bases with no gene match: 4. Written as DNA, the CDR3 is TGTGCCAGCAGTTTATACCAGGGGGCGACCTACGAGCAGTACTTC. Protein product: CASSLYQGATYEQYF.

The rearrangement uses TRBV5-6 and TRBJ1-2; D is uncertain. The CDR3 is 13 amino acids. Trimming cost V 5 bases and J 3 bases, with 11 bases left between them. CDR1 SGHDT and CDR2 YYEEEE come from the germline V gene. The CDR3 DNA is TGTGCCAGCAGGGGTGCGGGATACTATGGCTACACCTTC. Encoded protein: CASRGAGYYGYTF.

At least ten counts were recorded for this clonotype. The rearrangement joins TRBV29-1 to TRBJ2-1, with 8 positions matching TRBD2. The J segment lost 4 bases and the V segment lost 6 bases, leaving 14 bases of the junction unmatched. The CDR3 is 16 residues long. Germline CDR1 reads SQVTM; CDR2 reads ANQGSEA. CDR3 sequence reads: CSVCGGRDGDYNEQFF. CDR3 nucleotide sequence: TGCAGCGTCTGCGGGGGGCGCGACGGGGATTACAATGAGCAGTTCTTC.

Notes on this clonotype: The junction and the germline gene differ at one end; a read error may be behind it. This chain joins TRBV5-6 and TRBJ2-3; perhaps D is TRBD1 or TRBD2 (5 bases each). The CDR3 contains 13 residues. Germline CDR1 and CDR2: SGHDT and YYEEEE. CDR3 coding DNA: TGTGCCATCAGCTCGGGGACCACAGATACGCAGTATTTT. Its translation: CAISSGTTDTQYF.

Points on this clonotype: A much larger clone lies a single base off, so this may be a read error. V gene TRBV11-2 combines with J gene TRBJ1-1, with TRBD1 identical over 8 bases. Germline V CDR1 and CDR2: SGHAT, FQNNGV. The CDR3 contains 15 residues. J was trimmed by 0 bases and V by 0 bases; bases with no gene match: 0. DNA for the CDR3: TGTGCCAGCAGCTTAGAGGGACAGGTGAACACTGAAGCTTTCTTT. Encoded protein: CASSLEGQVNTEAFF.

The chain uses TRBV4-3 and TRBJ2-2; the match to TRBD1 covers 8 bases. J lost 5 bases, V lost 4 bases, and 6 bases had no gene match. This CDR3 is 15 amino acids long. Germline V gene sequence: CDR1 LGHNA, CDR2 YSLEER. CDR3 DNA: TGCGCCAGCAGCCCTCGGACAGGGAGTACCGGGGAGCTGTTTTTT. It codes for CASSPRTGSTGELFF.

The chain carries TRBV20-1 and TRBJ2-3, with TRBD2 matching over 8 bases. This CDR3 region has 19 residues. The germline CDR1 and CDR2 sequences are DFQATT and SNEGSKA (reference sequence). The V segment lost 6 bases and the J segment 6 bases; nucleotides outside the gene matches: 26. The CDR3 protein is CSALGGAGDLGSSIDTQYF. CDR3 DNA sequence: TGCAGTGCACTGGGGGGAGCGGGGGACTTGGGGTCTTCTATTGATACGCAGTATTTT.

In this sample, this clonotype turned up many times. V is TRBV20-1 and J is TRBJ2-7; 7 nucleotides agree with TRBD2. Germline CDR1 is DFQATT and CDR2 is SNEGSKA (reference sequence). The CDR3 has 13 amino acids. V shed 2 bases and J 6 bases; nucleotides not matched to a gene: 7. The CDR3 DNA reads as TGCAGTGCTAGATTATACACTAGCGTCGAGCAGTACTTC. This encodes CSARLYTSVEQYF.

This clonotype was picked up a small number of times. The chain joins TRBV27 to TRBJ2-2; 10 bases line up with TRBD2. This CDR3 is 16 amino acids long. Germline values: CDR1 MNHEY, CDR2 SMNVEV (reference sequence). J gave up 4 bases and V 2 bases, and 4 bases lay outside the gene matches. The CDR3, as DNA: TGTGCCAGCAGTTTAGGTAGCGGGGGGCTCACCGGGGAGCTGTTTTTT. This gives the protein CASSLGSGGLTGELFF.

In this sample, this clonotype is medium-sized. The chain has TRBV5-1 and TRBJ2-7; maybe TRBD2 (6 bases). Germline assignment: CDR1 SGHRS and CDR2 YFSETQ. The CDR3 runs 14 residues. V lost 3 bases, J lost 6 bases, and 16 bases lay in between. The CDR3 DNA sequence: TGCGCCAGCAGCTGGGGGGATCAACTCCCCGAGCAGTACTTC. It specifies CASSWGDQLPEQYF.

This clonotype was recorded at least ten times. CDR3 in amino acids: CASSLATGGNTEAFF. The CDR3 DNA reads TGTGCCAGCAGCTTAGCGACAGGGGGGAACACTGAAGCTTTCTTT. V gene TRBV11-2 combines with J gene TRBJ1-1; 9 positions match TRBD1. Per germline, CDR1 SGHAT and CDR2 FQNNGV. With 1 base clipped from V and 1 base from J, the junction kept 1 base outside the gene matches. The CDR3 has 15 amino acids.

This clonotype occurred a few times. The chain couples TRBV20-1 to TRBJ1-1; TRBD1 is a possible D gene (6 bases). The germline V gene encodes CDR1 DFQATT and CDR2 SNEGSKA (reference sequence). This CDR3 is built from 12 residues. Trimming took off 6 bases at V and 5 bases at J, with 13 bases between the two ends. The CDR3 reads CSAETGKTEAFF. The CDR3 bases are TGCAGTGCCGAAACAGGGAAGACTGAAGCTTTCTTT.

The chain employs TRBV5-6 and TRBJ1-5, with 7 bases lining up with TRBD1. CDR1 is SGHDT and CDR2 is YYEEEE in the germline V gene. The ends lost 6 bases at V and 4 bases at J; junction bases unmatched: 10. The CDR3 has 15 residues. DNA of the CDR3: TGTGCCAGCAACTATCGGACAGGCCTGAATCAGCCCCAGCATTTT. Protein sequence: CASNYRTGLNQPQHF.

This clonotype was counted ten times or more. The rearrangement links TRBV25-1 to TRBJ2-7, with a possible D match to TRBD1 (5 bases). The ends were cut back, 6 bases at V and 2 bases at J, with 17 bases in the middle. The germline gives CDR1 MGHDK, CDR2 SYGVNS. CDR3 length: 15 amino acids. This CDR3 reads CASSPGQGYTYEQYF. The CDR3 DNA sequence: TGTGCCAGCAGCCCTGGGCAGGGTTACACCTACGAGCAGTACTTC.

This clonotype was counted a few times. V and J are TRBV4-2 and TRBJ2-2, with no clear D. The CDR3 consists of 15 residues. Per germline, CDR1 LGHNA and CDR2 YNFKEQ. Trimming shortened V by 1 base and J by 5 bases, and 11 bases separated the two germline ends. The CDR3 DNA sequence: TGTGCCAGCAGCCAAGCAACCGGAAGGACCGGGGAGCTGTTTTTT. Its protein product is CASSQATGRTGELFF.

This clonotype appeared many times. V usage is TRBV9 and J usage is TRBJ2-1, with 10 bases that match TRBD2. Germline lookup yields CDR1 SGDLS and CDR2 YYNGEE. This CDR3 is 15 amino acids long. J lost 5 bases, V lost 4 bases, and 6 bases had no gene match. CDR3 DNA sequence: TGTGCCAGCAGCCCTAGCGGGAGTTTCGACAATGAGCAGTTCTTC. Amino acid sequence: CASSPSGSFDNEQFF.